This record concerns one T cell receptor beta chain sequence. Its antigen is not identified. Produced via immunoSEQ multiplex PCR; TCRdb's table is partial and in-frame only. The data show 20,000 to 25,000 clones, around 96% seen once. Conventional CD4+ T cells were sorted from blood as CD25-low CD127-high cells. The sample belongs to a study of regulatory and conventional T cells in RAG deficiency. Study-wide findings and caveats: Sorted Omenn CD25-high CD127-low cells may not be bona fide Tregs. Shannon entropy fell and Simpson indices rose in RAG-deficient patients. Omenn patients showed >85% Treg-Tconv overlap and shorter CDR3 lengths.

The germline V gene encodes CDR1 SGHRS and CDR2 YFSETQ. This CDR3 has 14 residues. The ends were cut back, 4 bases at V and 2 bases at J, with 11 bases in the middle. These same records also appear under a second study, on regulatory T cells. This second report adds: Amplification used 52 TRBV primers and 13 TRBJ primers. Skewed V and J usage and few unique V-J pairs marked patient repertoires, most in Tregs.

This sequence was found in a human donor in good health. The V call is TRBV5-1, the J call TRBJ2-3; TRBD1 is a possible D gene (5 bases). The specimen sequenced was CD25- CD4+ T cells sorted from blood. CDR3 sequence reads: CASSQDSVTDTQYF. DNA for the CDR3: TGCGCCAGCAGCCAAGACAGTGTCACAGATACGCAGTATTTT.